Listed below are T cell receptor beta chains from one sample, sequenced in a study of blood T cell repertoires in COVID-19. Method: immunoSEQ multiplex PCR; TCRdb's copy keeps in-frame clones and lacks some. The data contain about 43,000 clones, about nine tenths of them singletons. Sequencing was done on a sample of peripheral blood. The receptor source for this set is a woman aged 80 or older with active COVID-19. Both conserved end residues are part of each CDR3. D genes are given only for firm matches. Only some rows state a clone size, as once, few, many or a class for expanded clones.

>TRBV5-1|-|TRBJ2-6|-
TGCGCCAGCAGCTTGGTTGGAGGAACAGCTGGGGCCAACGTCCTGACTTTC
CASSLVGGTAGANVLTF
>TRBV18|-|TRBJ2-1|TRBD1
TGTGCCAGCTCACCACACTTGGGACAGGGTGACAATGAGCAGTTCTTC
CASSPHLGQGDNEQFF
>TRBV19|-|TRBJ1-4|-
TGTGCCAGTGCCCCCAATAGAGCGACAACTAATGAAAAACTGTTTTTT
CASAPNRATTNEKLFF
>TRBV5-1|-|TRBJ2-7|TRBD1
TGCGCCAGCAGCAAGGGGACAGGGCGAAAAGGGGGCTTGGACGAGCAGTACTTC
CASSKGTGRKGGLDEQYF
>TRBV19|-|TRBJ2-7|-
TGTGCCAGTAGTAGCGGACACGTCTCCTACGAGCAGTACTTC
CASSSGHVSYEQYF
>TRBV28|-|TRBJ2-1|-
TGTGCCAGCTCAGGGGGGATGAGGAATGAGCAGTTCTTC
CASSGGMRNEQFF
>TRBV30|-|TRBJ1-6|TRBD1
TGTGCCTGGAGTGTACCAGGGGGGAATTCACCCCTCCACTTT
CAWSVPGGNSPLHF
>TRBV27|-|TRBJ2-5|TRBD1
TGTGCCAGCAGTCGGCCGGGGACAGGCCAAGAGACCCAGTACTTC
CASSRPGTGQETQYF
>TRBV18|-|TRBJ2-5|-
TGTGCCAGCTCACCAGGACAGTCACAAGAGACCCAGTACTTC
CASSPGQSQETQYF
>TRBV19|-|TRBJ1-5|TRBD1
TGTGCCAGTAGTATAACGGGAGGGGGCGCGGGTCAGCCCCAGCATTTT
CASSITGGGAGQPQHF
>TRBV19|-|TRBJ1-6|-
TGTGCCAGTACCGAAGACAGTTATCATTCACCCCTCCACTTT
CASTEDSYHSPLHF
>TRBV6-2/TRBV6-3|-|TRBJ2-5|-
TGTGCCAGCAGTTATTGGGGGCGACAGACCCAAGAGACCCAGTACTTC
CASSYWGRQTQETQYF
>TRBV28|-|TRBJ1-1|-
TGTGCCAGCAGTCCAAAACGGGGTTTGGGGGCTTTCTTT
CASSPKRGLGAFF
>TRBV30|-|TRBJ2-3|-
TGTGCCTGGAGCACTATCGGGGGAACAGATACGCAGTATTTT
CAWSTIGGTDTQYF
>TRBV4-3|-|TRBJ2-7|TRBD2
TGCGCCAGCAGCCGGGGGTCCCAAGCGGGGGGGATTCCCTACGAGCAGTACTTC
CASSRGSQAGGIPYEQYF
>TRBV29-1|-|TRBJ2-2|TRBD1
TGCAGCGTCGCTACCCAGGGGGCAGGGACCGGGGAGCTGTTTTTT
CSVATQGAGTGELFF
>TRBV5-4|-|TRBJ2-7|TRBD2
TGTGCCAGCAGCCATAGCGGGGTCCCCGGTTTACACGAGCAGTACTTC
CASSHSGVPGLHEQYF
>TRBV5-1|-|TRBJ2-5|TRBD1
TGCGCCAGCAGCCCTCAGCTTGACAGGGAAGAGACCCAGTACTTC
CASSPQLDREETQYF
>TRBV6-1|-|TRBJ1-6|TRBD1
TGTGCCAGCAGTGAGGGACAGGATAATTCACCCCTCCACTTT
CASSEGQDNSPLHF
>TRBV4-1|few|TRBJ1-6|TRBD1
TGCGCCAGCCAAAATCAGGGGGCAGATTCACCCCTCCACTTT
CASQNQGADSPLHF
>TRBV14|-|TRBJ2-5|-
TGTGCCAGCAGCGATGTGAGAAGCGGCCAAGAGACCCAGTACTTC
CASSDVRSGQETQYF
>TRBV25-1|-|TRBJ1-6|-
TGTGCCAGCAGTGAAGAGGGGATCCGGGACTGGGAGGCACCCCTCCACTTT
CASSEEGIRDWEAPLHF
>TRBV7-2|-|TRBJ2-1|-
TGTGCCAGCATTCGAGTCAGCACGGGTAATGAGCAGTTCTTC
CASIRVSTGNEQFF
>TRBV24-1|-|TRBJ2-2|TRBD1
TGTGCCACCAGGGACAGGGGGCCCACCGGGGAGCTGTTTTTT
CATRDRGPTGELFF
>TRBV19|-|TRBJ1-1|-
TGTGCCAGTACCACCGGGACTGGGATGAACACTGAAGCTTTCTTT
CASTTGTGMNTEAFF
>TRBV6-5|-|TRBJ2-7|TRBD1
TGTGCCAGCAGTCAATGGACAGGGGGCTACGAGCAGTACTTC
CASSQWTGGYEQYF
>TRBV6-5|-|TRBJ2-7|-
TGTGCCAGCAGTTACTCAAGAGGGTTCGACGAGCAGTACTTC
CASSYSRGFDEQYF
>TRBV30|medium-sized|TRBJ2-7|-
TGTGCCTGGAGTCAGGGAACCCATTCCTACGAGCAGTACTTC
CAWSQGTHSYEQYF
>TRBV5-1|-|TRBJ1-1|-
TGCGCCAGCAGCTCCCGACAGACTCGAGACACTGAAGCTTTCTTT
CASSSRQTRDTEAFF
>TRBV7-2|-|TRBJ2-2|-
TGTGCCAGCAGCGCTCTAGGATCGGACACCGGGGAGCTGTTTTTT
CASSALGSDTGELFF
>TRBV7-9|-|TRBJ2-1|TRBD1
TGTGCCAGCAGCTCGCGGACAGGGAGCTCCTACAATGAGCAGTTCTTC
CASSSRTGSSYNEQFF
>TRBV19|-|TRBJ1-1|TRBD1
TGTGCCAGTAAGGGACAGCAGACCACTGAAGCTTTCTTT
CASKGQQTTEAFF
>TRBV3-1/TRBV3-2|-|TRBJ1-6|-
TGTGCCAGCAGCCGAGGAGGGGGGGCTAATAATTCACCCCTCCACTTT
CASSRGGGANNSPLHF
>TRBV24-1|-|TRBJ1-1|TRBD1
TGTGCCACCTCAGGGACAGGGGAGTCGACTGAAGCTTTCTTT
CATSGTGESTEAFF
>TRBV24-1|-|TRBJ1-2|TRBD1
TGTGCCACCAACGGGACAGCCATCTACGGCTACACCTTC
CATNGTAIYGYTF
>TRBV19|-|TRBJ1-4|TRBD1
TGTGCCAGTAGCGAAACAGGGGTGTCTAATGAAAAACTGTTTTTT
CASSETGVSNEKLFF
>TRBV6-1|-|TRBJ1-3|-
TGTGCCAGCAGTGATCCTACCTCTGGAAACACCATATATTTT
CASSDPTSGNTIYF
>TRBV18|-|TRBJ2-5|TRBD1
TGTGCCAGCTCACCGCCCCGGGACAGGGGCCTCGCCCAGTACTTC
CASSPPRDRGLAQYF
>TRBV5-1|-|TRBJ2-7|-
TGCGCCAGCAGCTTGGACGGGGGTCCCTACGAGCAGTACTTC
CASSLDGGPYEQYF
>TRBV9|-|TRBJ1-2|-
TGTGCCAGCAGCCCCACAGGAGCCTATGGCTACACCTTC
CASSPTGAYGYTF
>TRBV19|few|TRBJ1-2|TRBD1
TGTGCCAGTAGTCGGACAGGGGTGGACTATGGCTACACCTTC
CASSRTGVDYGYTF
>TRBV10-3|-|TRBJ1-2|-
TGTGCCATCAGTGAGACCCTTTTACAGGGTTATGGCTACACCTTC
CAISETLLQGYGYTF